One sample yielded the 15 T cell receptor beta chains listed below, sequenced in a study of OX40 agonist ivuxolimab in advanced cancers. The repertoire was sequenced with immunoSEQ multiplex PCR; TCRdb's copy has only in-frame clones and lacks some. Altogether approximately 60,000 clones are present, approximately 88% being singletons, with the ten largest covering roughly 2.3%. The sample in question was CD4+ or CD8+ T cells sorted from blood, obtained in a trial of the OX40 agonist ivuxolimab. The receptors originated from an adult with an advanced solid tumor such as melanoma, head and neck, liver or kidney cancer.

V usage is TRBV16 and J usage is TRBJ2-5; D perhaps matches TRBD2 (6 bases). Trimming stripped 4 bases from V and 3 bases from J, with 18 bases between. Germline CDR1 reads KGHSY; CDR2 reads FQNENV. The length of the CDR3 is 16 residues. CDR3 region: CASSPLRGRMKETQYF. CDR3 sequence (DNA): TGTGCCAGCAGCCCCCTCCGGGGGAGGATGAAAGAGACCCAGTACTTC.

Turning to this clone: A junction boundary mismatches the germline segment, possibly from a read error. V usage is TRBV27 and J usage is TRBJ2-2; tentatively, D is TRBD1 (5 bases). CDR1 is MNHEY, CDR2 SMNVEV, per germline (reference sequence). The CDR3 loop spans 17 amino acids. For the CDR3, the DNA is TGTGCCAGCAGTTTATTTAAGGACATGTCGAAGACCGGGGAGCTGTTTTTT. It yields the protein CASSLFKDMSKTGELFF.

The CDR3 bases are TGCGCCAGCAGCTTGAGCGGGGAAATTTACAATGAGCAGTTCTTC. Residues: CASSLSGEIYNEQFF. The chain joins TRBV5-1 to TRBJ2-1; TRBD2 matches at 7 bases. Per germline, CDR1 SGHRS and CDR2 YFSETQ. After removal of 1 base from V and 4 bases from J, the junction contained 5 bases not matched to a gene. This CDR3 is 15 amino acids long.

By share, this clone ranks as medium-sized. This sequence joins TRBV7-9 and TRBJ1-2; 11 nucleotides agree with TRBD1. The V gene's germline CDR1 is SEHNR and CDR2 FQNEAQ (reference sequence). Germline trimming cut 5 bases from V and 5 bases from J; bases unmatched to any gene: 4. The CDR3 consists of 14 residues. The CDR3 DNA sequence: TGTGCCAGCAGCCCTGGGACAGGGGGATATGGCTACACCTTC. This translates into CASSPGTGGYGYTF. The full variable domain, its missing parts supplied by reference TRBV7-9 and TRBJ1-2, is DTGVSQNPRHKITKRGQNVTFRCDPISEHNRLYWYRQTLGQGPEFLTYFQNEAQLEKSRLLSDRFSAERPKGSFSTLEIQRTEQGDSAMYLCASSPGTGGYGYTFGSGTRLTVV.

This rearrangement joins TRBV18 to TRBJ2-2; D is uncertain. Deletions cut 6 bases from V and 1 base from J, with 6 bases between. Germline-derived CDR1 and CDR2 are KGHSH and LQKENI. The CDR3 is made up of 13 amino acids. DNA of the CDR3: TGTGCCAGCTCCAATGGGAACACCGGGGAGCTGTTTTTT. Its protein product is CASSNGNTGELFF.

The chain uses TRBV30 and TRBJ2-1, with TRBD2 matching over 9 bases. Per germline, CDR1 GTSNPN and CDR2 SVGIG (reference sequence). With V trimmed by 4 bases and J by 5 bases, 9 bases remained unmatched. The CDR3 runs 15 residues. For the CDR3, the DNA is TGTGCCTGGAAGAGGGATAGCGGGAGAAACAATGAGCAGTTCTTC. As protein: CAWKRDSGRNNEQFF. The entire variable domain, with the rest obtained from reference TRBV30 and TRBJ2-1, is as follows: SQTIHQWPATLVQPVGSPLSLECTVEGTSNPNLYWYRQAAGRGLQLLFYSVGIGQISSEVPQNLSASRPQDRQFILSSKKLLLSDSGFYLCAWKRDSGRNNEQFFGPGTRLTVL.

The DNA for the CDR3 is TGTGCCATCAGTGATACGGGGGGACGCGGGGAGCTGTTTTTT. Its translation is CAISDTGGRGELFF. The rearrangement links TRBV10-3 to TRBJ2-2, with 7 nucleotides matching TRBD2. The CDR3 is made up of 14 amino acids. Germline-derived CDR1 and CDR2 are ENHRY and SYGVKD. Trimming at V came to 3 bases and at J to 7 bases, leaving 5 bases not matched to a gene.

The chain is built from TRBV11-3 and TRBJ1-5; D is possibly TRBD1 (5 bases). This CDR3 has 13 residues. The germline CDR1 and CDR2 sequences are SGHNT and YENEEA. V lost 0 bases and J lost 6, with 6 bases in between. In nucleotides, the CDR3 is TGTGCCAGCAGCTTAGAGACAGCTCAGCCCCAGCATTTT. Translating gives CASSLETAQPQHF.

The rearrangement links TRBV9 to TRBJ2-5; 7 nucleotides align to TRBD2. Germline-derived CDR1 and CDR2 are SGDLS and YYNGEE. V dropped 1 base and J dropped 5; count of bases not matched to a gene: 11. This CDR3 contains 16 residues. This CDR3 reads CASSVRGDGLAETQYF. The CDR3 DNA is TGTGCCAGCAGCGTACGGGGGGACGGGCTGGCGGAGACCCAGTACTTC.

The rearrangement uses TRBV10-2 and TRBJ1-1; TRBD1 is a possible D gene (5 bases). This CDR3 contains 13 residues. Germline V gene sequence: CDR1 WSHSY, CDR2 SAAADI. V lost 7 bases and J 1 base, leaving 10 bases between the germline ends. CDR3 loop: CASKTVENTEAFF. The CDR3 DNA reads as TGCGCCAGCAAGACAGTAGAGAACACTGAAGCTTTCTTT.

The V gene is TRBV2, the J gene TRBJ2-6; D is undetermined. The V gene's germline CDR1 is SNHLY and CDR2 FYNNEI. The CDR3 spans 14 residues. The CDR3 reads CGVGRSSGANVLTF. CDR3 DNA sequence: TGTGGGGTGGGTCGAAGTTCTGGGGCCAACGTCCTGACTTTC.

The table lists this clone with a count of one. The chain carries TRBV6-5 and TRBJ1-2; 10 positions match TRBD1. Germline loops: CDR1 MNHEY, CDR2 SVGAGI. After removal of 1 base from V and 4 bases from J, the junction contained 3 bases not matched to a gene. The CDR3 spans 15 residues. The CDR3 region is CASSYLGQGTYGYTF. The CDR3 DNA reads TGTGCCAGCAGTTACTTGGGACAGGGGACCTATGGCTACACCTTC.

The gene calls are TRBV18 and TRBJ2-1; 8 nucleotides line up with TRBD2. The CDR3 spans 16 residues. Trimming removed 4 bases from V and 6 bases from J; junction bases left unmatched: 11. CDR1 and CDR2 (germline): KGHSH, LQKENI. The CDR3 loop is CASSLPPLAATNEQFF. The CDR3 DNA follows: TGTGCCAGCTCACTACCCCCACTAGCGGCCACCAATGAGCAGTTCTTC.

The chain has TRBV5-4 and TRBJ1-2; D call uncertain. Between the trimmed V and J ends, which lost 5 bases and 3 bases, there was a span of 17 bases. This CDR3 comprises 15 residues. Looked up from germline, CDR1 is SGHNT and CDR2 is YYREEE (reference sequence). The chain's CDR3 is CASSSLGGVDYGYTF. The CDR3, as DNA: TGTGCCAGCAGTTCCCTCGGTGGTGTAGACTATGGCTACACCTTC.

This clone has just one count. This chain connects TRBV6-5 to TRBJ1-2, with a weak D call TRBD1 (5 bases). Germline CDR1 reads MNHEY; CDR2 reads SVGAGI. V was pared by 2 bases and J by 6 bases, with 16 bases between. CDR3 size: 15 residues. In nucleotides, the CDR3 is TGTGCCAGCAGTTACGGGGCAGGTCAGAAAAATGGCTACACCTTC. This encodes CASSYGAGQKNGYTF.